This T cell receptor beta chain was obtained from a study of T cells in localized non-small cell lung cancer. Comment on this clone: Its antigen is not identified.

The assay was immunoSEQ multiplex PCR, and TCRdb's table has in-frame clones only and misses some. The table lists around 41,000 clones, approximately 80% of them singletons. The CDR3 sequence is 13 residues long. V dropped 3 bases and J dropped 6; count of bases not matched to a gene: 3. Per the germline V gene, CDR1 is SGHRS and CDR2 is YFSETQ. Overall study findings and caveats: Uninvolved nearby lung showed the greatest T cell clonality, exceeding that found in tumor.

The rearrangement uses TRBV5-1 and TRBJ2-1, with 7 nucleotides matching TRBD1. The receptor's source is a man between 40 and 69 years old with stage II lung adenocarcinoma. The material sequenced was PBMCs, taken before any cancer treatment. The CDR3 loop is CASSYGTANEQFF. CDR3 nucleotides: TGCGCCAGCAGCTATGGGACAGCCAATGAGCAGTTCTTC.